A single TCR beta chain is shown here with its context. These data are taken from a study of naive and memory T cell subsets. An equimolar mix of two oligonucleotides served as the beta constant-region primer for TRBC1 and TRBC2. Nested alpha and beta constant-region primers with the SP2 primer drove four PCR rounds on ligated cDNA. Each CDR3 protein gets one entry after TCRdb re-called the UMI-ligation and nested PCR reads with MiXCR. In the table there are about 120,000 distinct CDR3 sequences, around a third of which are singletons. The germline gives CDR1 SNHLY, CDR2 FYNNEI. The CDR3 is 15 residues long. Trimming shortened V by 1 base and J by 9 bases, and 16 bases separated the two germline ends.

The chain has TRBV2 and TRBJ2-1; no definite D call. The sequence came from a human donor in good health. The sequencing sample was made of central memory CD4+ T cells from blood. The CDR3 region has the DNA TGTGCCAGCAGTGAAGTGGCCGGGCTGTATAGTGAGCAGTTCTTC. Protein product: CASSEVAGLYSEQFF. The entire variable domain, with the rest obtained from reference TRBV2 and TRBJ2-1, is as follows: EPEVTQTPSHQVTQMGQEVILRCVPISNHLYFYWYRQILGQKVEFLVSFYNNEISEKSEIFDDQFSVERPDGSNFTLKIRSTKLEDSAMYFCASSEVAGLYSEQFFGPGTRLTVL.